The present T cell receptor (beta chain) was sequenced within a study of early T cells in non-severe SARS-CoV-2 infection. Study as a whole: From unsorted whole blood, bulk RNA was sequenced, and the chains remained unpaired. Broader study findings: VDJdb-based matching was biased toward anti-spike CD8 responses and missed private and CD4 specificities.

Individual cDNA molecules each received unique molecular identifiers attached to them. MiXCR was run by TCRdb on the 5' RACE reads, yielding one entry per CDR3 protein. The sample records some 39,000 distinct CDR3 sequences, roughly 7% being singletons. The ends were cut back, 3 bases at V and 4 bases at J, with 12 bases in the middle. Per the germline V gene, CDR1 is SQVTM and CDR2 is ANQGSEA. CDR3 size: 14 residues. This clonotype was found many times. The antigen remains unidentified. The clonotype originates from an adult who was a healthcare worker with PCR-confirmed SARS-CoV-2 infection or an uninfected control (not recorded which). V is TRBV29-1 and J is TRBJ2-2; D is possibly TRBD1 (5 bases). The sequenced sample consisted of whole blood. The CDR3 DNA reads TGCAGCGTTGATCTAGGGGAAGTCACCGGGGAGCTGTTTTTT. Its translation: CSVDLGEVTGELFF.